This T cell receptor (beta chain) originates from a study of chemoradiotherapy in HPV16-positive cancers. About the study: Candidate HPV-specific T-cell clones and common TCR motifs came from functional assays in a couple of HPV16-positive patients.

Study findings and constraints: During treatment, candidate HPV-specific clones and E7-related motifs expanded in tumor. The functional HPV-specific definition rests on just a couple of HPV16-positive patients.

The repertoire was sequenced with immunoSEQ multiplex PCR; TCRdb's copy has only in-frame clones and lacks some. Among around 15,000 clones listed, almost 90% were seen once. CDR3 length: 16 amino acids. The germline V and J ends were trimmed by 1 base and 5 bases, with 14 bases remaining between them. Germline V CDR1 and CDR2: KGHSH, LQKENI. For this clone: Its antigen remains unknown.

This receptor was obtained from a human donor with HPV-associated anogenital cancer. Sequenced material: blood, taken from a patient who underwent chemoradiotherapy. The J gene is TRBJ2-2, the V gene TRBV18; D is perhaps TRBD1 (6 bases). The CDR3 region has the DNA TGTGCCAGCTCACCACTCGCAGGGGTAGGAACCGGGGAGCTGTTTTTT. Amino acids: CASSPLAGVGTGELFF.